Listed here is a single T cell receptor (beta chain). The antigen remains unidentified. Per the original data handling: It was from CDR3 differences across clinicopathological groups that a distant-metastasis classifier for papillary thyroid cancer was built. TCRdb recomputed clones from the PCR reads via MiXCR. TCRdb assigned the V and J calls; the authors' analysis was not used. This sample carries tens of thousands of clones, around 15% of them seen once, and the ten largest clones take around 9%. The source of the sample is a study of metastatic and nonmetastatic thyroid tumors. Turning to the study itself: Repertoire comparison spanned blood and tumor or nodule tissue of malignant and benign thyroid patients. The study, taken as a whole, reports: It was reported that TCR beta diversity was significantly higher in malignant thyroid tumors than benign nodules, in blood and tumor.

Germline values: CDR1 LNHDA, CDR2 SQIVND (reference sequence). The V gene lost 7 bases and the J gene lost 3 bases, with 12 bases spanning the gap. The CDR3 runs 13 residues. No patient had received any treatment before thyroid surgery. The chain couples TRBV19 to TRBJ1-2; no clear D gene. What was sequenced was blood. The sequence was collected from a male donor with papillary thyroid cancer or a benign thyroid nodule (not recorded which). Some clones in this sample may be carry-over from other donors' samples. CDR3 coding DNA: TGTGCCAGTAAAAATACATTGGACTATGGCTACACCTTC. Translation gives CASKNTLDYGYTF.